This T cell receptor (beta chain) came from a study of cytomegalovirus exposure and HLA in healthy donors. Study at large: The Caucasian-associated ancestry cluster held over 80% of 300 to 450 genotyped donors. Study-wide findings and caveats: For TCR beta chains, V- and J-gene trimming was later linked to a missense DCLRE1C variant. A likely sequencing artifact accounted for one observed cluster of highly shared sequence variants. Exclusion applied to some V segments, including TRBV6-2 and TRBV6-3, as they were indistinguishable.

This clone was detected once. The antigen is not known. Germline is not matched at one junction end, which may reflect a read error. Looked up from germline, CDR1 is SEHNR and CDR2 is FQNEAQ (reference sequence). This CDR3 contains 17 residues. PCR amplification relied on 60 Vbeta primers (plus 13 Jbeta primers). Profiled with immunoSEQ multiplex PCR; TCRdb holds only in-frame clones, not every one. The table has 200,000 to 250,000 clones, about 72% seen once. Material for sequencing was PBMCs. The TCR sequence derives from a male donor in good health and CMV-seronegative. The chain carries TRBV7-9 and TRBJ2-7, with 7 nucleotides matching TRBD2. For the CDR3, the DNA is TGTTCCAGCAGCTTAGACTCGGGGGGTAGCGGTACCTACGAGCAGTACTTC. Translated, it gives CSSSLDSGGSGTYEQYF.